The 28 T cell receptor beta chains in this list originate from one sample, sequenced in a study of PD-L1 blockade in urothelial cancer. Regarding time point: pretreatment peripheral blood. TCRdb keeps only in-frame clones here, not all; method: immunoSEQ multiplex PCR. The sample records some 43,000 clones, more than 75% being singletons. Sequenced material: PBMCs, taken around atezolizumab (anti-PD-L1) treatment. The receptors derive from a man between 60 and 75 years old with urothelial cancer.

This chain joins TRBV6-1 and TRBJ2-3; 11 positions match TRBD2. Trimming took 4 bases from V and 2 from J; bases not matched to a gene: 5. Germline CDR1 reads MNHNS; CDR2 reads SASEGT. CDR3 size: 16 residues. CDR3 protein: CASSVSSGGPTDTQYF. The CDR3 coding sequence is TGTGCCAGCAGTGTCTCTAGCGGGGGGCCCACAGATACGCAGTATTTT.

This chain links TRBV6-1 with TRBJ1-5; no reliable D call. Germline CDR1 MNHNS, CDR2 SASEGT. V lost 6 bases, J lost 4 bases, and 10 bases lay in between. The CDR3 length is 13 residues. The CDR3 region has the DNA TGTGCCAGCAGGGCCAGCGATAATCAGCCCCAGCATTTT. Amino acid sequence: CASRASDNQPQHF.

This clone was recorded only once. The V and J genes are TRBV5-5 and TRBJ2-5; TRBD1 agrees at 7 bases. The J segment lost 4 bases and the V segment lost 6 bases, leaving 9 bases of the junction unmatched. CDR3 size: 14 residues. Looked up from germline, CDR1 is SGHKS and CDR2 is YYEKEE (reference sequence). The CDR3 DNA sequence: TGTGCCAGCATCGACACAGGGGTAGGAGAGACCCAGTACTTC. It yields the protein CASIDTGVGETQYF.

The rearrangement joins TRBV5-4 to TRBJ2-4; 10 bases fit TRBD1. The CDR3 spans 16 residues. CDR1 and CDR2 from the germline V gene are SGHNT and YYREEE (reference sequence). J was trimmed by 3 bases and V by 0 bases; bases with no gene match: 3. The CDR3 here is CASSLARTGGKNIQYF. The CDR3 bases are TGTGCCAGCAGCTTGGCTCGGACAGGGGGCAAAAACATTCAGTACTTC.

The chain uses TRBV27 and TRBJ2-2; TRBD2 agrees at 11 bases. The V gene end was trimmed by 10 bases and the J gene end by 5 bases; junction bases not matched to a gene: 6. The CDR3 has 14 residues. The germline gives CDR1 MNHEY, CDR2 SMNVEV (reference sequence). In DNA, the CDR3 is TGTGCCATCCTAGCGGGAGGATATACCGGGGAGCTGTTTTTT. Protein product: CAILAGGYTGELFF.

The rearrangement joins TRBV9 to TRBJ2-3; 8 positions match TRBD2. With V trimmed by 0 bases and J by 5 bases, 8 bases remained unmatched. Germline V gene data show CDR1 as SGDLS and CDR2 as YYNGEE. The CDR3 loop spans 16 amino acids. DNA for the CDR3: TGTGCCAGCAGCGTAGCGGGGGGGCCCCCGGGAGATACGCAGTATTTT. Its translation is CASSVAGGPPGDTQYF.

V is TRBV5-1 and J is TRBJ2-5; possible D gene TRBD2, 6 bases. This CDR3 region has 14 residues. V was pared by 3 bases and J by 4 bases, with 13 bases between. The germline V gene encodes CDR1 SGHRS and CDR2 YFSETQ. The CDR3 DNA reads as TGCGCCAGCAGCTGGTCCCTCGGGGGAGAGACCCAGTACTTC. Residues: CASSWSLGGETQYF.

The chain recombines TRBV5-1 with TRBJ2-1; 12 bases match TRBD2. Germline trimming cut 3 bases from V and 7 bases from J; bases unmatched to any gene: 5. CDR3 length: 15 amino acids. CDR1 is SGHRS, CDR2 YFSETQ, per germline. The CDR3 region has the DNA TGCGCCAGCAGCTCCCAAGGGACTAGCGGGAATGAGCAGTTCTTC. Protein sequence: CASSSQGTSGNEQFF.

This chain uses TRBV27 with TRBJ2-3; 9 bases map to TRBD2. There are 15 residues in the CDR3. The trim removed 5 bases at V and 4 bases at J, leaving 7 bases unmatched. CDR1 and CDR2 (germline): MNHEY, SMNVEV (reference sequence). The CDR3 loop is CASSTGTSNPDTQYF. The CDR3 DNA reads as TGTGCCAGCAGTACCGGGACTAGCAACCCAGATACGCAGTATTTT.

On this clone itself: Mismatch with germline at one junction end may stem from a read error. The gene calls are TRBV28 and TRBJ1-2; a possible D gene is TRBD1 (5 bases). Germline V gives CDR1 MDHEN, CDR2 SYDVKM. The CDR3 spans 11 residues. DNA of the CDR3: TGTGCCAGCAGTGACCGACAGTCCCCCCACTTC. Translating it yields CASSDRQSPHF.

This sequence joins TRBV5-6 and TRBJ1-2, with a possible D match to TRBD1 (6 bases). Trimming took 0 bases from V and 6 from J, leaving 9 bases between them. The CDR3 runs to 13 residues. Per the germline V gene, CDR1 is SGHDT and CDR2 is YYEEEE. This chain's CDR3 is CASSLVRGNGYTF. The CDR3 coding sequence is TGTGCCAGCAGCTTGGTCAGGGGTAATGGCTACACCTTC.

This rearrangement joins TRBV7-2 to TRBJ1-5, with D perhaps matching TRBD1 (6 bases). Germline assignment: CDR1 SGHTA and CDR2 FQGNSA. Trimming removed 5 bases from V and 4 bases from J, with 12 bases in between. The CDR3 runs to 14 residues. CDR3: CASSLRQVNQPQHF. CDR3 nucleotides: TGTGCCAGCAGCCTTCGACAGGTGAATCAGCCCCAGCATTTT.

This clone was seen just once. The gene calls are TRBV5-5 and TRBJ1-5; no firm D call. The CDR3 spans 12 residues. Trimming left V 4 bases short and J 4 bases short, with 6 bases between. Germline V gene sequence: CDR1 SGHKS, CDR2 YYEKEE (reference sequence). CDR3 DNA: TGTGCCAGCAGCCCCAGGAATCAGCCCCAGCATTTT. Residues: CASSPRNQPQHF.

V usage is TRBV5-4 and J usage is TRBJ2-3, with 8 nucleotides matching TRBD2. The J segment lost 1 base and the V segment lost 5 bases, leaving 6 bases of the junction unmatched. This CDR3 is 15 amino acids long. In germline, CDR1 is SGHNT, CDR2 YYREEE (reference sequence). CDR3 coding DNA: TGTGCCAGCAGGGTGGAACTAGCGGGCACAGATACGCAGTATTTT. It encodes CASRVELAGTDTQYF.

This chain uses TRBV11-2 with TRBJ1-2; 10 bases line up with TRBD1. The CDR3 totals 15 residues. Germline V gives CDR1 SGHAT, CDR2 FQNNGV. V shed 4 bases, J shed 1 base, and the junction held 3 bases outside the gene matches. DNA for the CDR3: TGTGCCAGCAGCTCCGGGACAGGGGTTAACTATGGCTACACCTTC. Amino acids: CASSSGTGVNYGYTF.

CDR3 in DNA: TGTGCCAGCAGTTTATCACTAGCGGGAGATACGCAGTATTTT. It encodes CASSLSLAGDTQYF. V is TRBV27 and J is TRBJ2-3; 9 bases are shared with TRBD2. The CDR3 runs to 14 residues. Germline assignment: CDR1 MNHEY and CDR2 SMNVEV (reference sequence). V gave up 0 bases and J gave up 5 bases; unmatched junction bases: 0.

In DNA, the CDR3 is TGTGCCAGCAGGCCAATCCACTCCGGTAATTCACCCCTCCACTTT. Its protein is CASRPIHSGNSPLHF. The rearrangement joins TRBV28 to TRBJ1-6; D gene ambiguous. The germline V gene encodes CDR1 MDHEN and CDR2 SYDVKM. Between the trimmed V and J ends, which lost 6 bases and 6 bases, there was a span of 15 bases. The CDR3 totals 15 residues.

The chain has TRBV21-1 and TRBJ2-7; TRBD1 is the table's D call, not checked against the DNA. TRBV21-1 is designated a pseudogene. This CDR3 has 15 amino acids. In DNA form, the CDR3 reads TGTGCCAGCAGCAAAGAGGTCAGGGGACCCTACGAGCAGTACTTC. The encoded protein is CASSKEVRGPYEQYF.

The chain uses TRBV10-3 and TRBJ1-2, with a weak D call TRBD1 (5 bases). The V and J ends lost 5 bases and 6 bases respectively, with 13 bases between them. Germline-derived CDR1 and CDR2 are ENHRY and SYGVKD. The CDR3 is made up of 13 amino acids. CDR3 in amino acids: CAISKTGQDGYTF. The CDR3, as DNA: TGTGCCATCAGTAAAACAGGTCAAGATGGCTACACCTTC.

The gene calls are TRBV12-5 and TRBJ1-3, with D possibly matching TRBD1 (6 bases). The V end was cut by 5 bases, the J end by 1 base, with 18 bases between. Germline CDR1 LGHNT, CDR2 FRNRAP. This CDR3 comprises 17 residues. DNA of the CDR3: TGTGCTAGTGGTCCCCCCGGACAGAAGGCGTCTGGAAACACCATATATTTT. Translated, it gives CASGPPGQKASGNTIYF. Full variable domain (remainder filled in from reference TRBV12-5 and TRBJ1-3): DARVTQTPRHKVTEMGQEVTMRCQPILGHNTVFWYRQTMMQGLELLAYFRNRAPLDDSGMPKDRFSAEMPDATLATLKIQPSEPRDSAVYFCASGPPGQKASGNTIYFGEGSWLTVV.

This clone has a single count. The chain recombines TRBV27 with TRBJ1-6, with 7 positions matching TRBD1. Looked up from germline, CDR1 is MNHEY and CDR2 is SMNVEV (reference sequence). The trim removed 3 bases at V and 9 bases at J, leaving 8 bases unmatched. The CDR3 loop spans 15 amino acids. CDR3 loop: CASSFGGQLGSPLHF. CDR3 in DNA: TGTGCCAGCAGTTTTGGGGGACAGTTGGGTTCACCCCTCCACTTT.

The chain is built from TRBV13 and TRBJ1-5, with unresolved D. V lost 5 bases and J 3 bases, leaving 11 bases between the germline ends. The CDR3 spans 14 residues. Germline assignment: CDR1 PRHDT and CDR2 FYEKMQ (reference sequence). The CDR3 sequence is CASSPLRLNQPQHF. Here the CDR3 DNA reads TGTGCCAGCAGCCCGTTGAGGCTCAATCAGCCCCAGCATTTT.

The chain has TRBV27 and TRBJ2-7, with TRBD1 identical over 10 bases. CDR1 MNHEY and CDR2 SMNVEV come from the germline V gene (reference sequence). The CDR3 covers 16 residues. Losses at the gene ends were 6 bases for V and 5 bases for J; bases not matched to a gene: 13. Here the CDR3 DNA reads TGTGCCAGCAGCGCGGGACAGGGGAGACGTACGCACGAGCAGTACTTC. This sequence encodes CASSAGQGRRTHEQYF.

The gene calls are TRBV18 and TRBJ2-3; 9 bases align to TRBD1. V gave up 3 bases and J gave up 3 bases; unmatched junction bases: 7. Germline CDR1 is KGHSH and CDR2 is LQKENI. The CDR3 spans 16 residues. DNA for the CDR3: TGTGCCAGCTCACCTCCTGGACAGGGGAGTACAGATACGCAGTATTTT. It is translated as CASSPPGQGSTDTQYF.

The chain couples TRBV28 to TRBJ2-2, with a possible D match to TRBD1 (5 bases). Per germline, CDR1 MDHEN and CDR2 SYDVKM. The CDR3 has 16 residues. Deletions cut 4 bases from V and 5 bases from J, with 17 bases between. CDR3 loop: CASSSQGSHKTGELFF. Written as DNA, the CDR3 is TGTGCCAGCAGTTCTCAGGGCTCCCACAAGACCGGGGAGCTGTTTTTT.

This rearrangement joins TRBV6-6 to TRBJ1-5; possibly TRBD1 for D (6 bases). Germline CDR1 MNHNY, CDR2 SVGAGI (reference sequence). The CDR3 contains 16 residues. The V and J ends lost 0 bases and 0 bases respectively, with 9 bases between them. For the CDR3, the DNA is TGTGCCAGCAGTTACTCGGGGGCTTATAGCAATCAGCCCCAGCATTTT. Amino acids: CASSYSGAYSNQPQHF.

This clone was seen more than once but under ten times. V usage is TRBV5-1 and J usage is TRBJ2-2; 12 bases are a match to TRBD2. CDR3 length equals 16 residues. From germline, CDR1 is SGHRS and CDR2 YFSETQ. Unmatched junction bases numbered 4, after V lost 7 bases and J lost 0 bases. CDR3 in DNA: TGCGCCAGCCGGCCTAGCGGGGGGGCGAACACCGGGGAGCTGTTTTTT. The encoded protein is CASRPSGGANTGELFF.

CDR3 nucleotides: TGTGCCAGCAGTTTTCGGACAGGGACTGAAGCTTTCTTT. Amino acid sequence: CASSFRTGTEAFF. V is TRBV27 and J is TRBJ1-1; 8 nucleotides agree with TRBD1. The ends lost 3 bases at V and 5 bases at J; junction bases unmatched: 2. The CDR3 length is 13 residues. From germline, CDR1 is MNHEY and CDR2 SMNVEV (reference sequence).